The following is a T cell receptor beta chain sequence with its context. Clones were read by immunoSEQ multiplex PCR, and TCRdb kept only the in-frame ones, dropping some. The sample lists about 160,000 clones; roughly 90% were seen once. The CDR3 runs to 14 residues. Trimming removed 3 bases at V and 4 bases at J, with 15 bases between. The V gene's germline CDR1 is GTSNPN and CDR2 SVGIG (reference sequence). This sample was taken from a study of blood T cell repertoires in COVID-19. Study information: Acute and convalescent COVID-19 specimens originated in the United States, Italy and Spain. T cells, B-cell-depleted T cells, or PBMCs provided the cDNA or gDNA that served as material.

The sequence was obtained from a woman aged 55 to 70 who had recovered from COVID-19. The sequenced sample consisted of peripheral blood. The gene calls are TRBV30 and TRBJ1-2, with D hard to call. The CDR3 region is CAWSPPTSGYGYTF. CDR3 bases: TGTGCCTGGAGCCCACCGACCTCGGGCTATGGCTACACCTTC.